This TCR beta chain was sequenced in a study of blood T cell repertoires in COVID-19. At the level of the study: Italy, Spain and the United States were the sources of the convalescent and acute COVID-19 samples.

Germline-derived CDR1 and CDR2 are LNHDA and SQIVND (reference sequence). Trimming at V came to 10 bases and at J to 6 bases, leaving 13 bases not matched to a gene. This CDR3 has 16 amino acids. Measured with immunoSEQ multiplex PCR; TCRdb has only the in-frame clones, and not every one. This sample has 260,000 or so clones, with 65% to 90% found just once. This chain connects TRBV19 to TRBJ2-1; 12 bases map to TRBD2. The sample taken for sequencing was peripheral blood. This receptor was taken from a woman in her seventies with acute or convalescent COVID-19. The DNA of the CDR3 is TGTGCCACTCAGACGCTTGGGACTAGCGGGTTCAATGAGCAGTTCTTC. Protein product: CATQTLGTSGFNEQFF.